The present TCR beta chain was sequenced within a study of graft-versus-host responses after intestinal transplantation (dated by TCRdb to the early 2020s). General notes on the study: Multivisceral, liver-intestinal, or isolated intestinal transplants were received by the recipients. Every recipient was given anti-thymocyte globulin induction, then maintenance tacrolimus and steroids for about 3 years. After intestinal transplantation, graft-versus-host and host-versus-graft alloreactive T cell clones were followed in the graft, circulation and bone marrow using bulk TCR-beta CDR3 sequencing. To identify alloreactive clones, pre-transplant mixed lymphocyte reaction products were sequenced and then compared with unstimulated pre-transplant donor and recipient T cells. A cohort of some 24 intestinal transplant recipients, including one retransplant, was enrolled, and a few patients lacking pretransplant specimens were excluded. A peak of at least 4% donor T cells among recipient peripheral blood mononuclear cells was the definition used for donor T cell macrochimerism. Samples from a few later patients were sequenced in-house on an Illumina MiSeq with MiXCR processing rather than by the commercial service. Points the paper makes about the study in general: GvH clones were found in recipient bone marrow, and some of the GvH clones appeared earlier in ileal mucosa or blood, which is consistent with an intestinal mucosal origin. Early after transplant, declines in HvG clones were associated with peak levels of circulating GvH clones. The relatively low number and heterogeneity of intestinal transplant patients limited the conclusions. In the allografts of patients with donor T cell macrochimerism, GvH to HvG T cell clonal ratios were high.

This clone has a handful of counts. This clone's antigen is unknown. No much larger clone is present one base from it, and per-base qualities are unavailable. The protocol used for the library was the immunoSEQ multiplex PCR assay. For most patients, genomic DNA was isolated with the Qiagen DNeasy Blood and Tissue Kit and shipped frozen to Adaptive Biotechnologies for TCR sequencing. Adaptive Biotechnologies carried out high-throughput TCR-beta CDR3 sequencing of genomic DNA for most patients. The paper's processing steps were these. TCR sequencing data for some 19 patients were retrieved from Adaptive's ImmunoSEQ software; a few other patients were processed with MiXCR and VDJtools. To correct CD4 versus CD8 sorting errors, sequences present in both subsets at a frequency ratio below 5:1 were removed. CDR3 nucleotide sequences shared between donor and recipient were removed because their origin could not be assigned. Alloreactive clones required at least 2-fold expansion over unstimulated cells and minimum CFSE-low frequency of 0.002% (template counts) or 0.001% (read counts). A clone was considered mappable if detected in the sequenced pre-transplant spleen, lymph node, or MLR CFSE-low populations of the donor or recipient. The cumulative frequency of alloreactive clones was calculated as a percentage of all sequences, weighted by copy number. The immuneACCESS repertoire file appears here via TCRdb, limited to in-frame rearrangements. These files lack a portion of the clones; in checked studies, under half of the deficit traces to unresolved V genes, and the cause of the others is not known. V and J calls plus clone size are reproduced from that table; the DNA served to infer D and trimming. The sample profile shows approximately 93,000 clones; 85% to 95% of them were found once. The ten biggest clones cover over 0.055% of the sample.

From its cysteine to its phenylalanine, the CDR3 spans 14 amino acids. Only the CDR3 portion is preserved as DNA: 42 bases, with reading frame beginning at the first base. V lost 5 bases and J lost 4 bases, and the count of bases not matched to a germline gene is 5. The germline V gene yields KGHSH for CDR1 and LQKENI for CDR2. The time point label here, explained by the study, means: cells obtained before transplantation from donor or recipient. CD3+CD4+ and CD3+CD8+ populations were FACS-sorted from unstimulated pre-transplant donor and recipient cells taken from spleen or lymph nodes. The sequencing used unstimulated CD8+ T cells sorted from spleen or lymph node cells, collected before transplant. The receptor comes from a human donor who was the organ donor for an intestinal transplant. The V and J genes are TRBV18 and TRBJ2-1; 7 nucleotides in the junction match TRBD1. DNA sequence: TGTGCCAGCTCATCCGACAGGGAGTACAATGAGCAGTTCTTC. Its protein is CASSSDREYNEQFF.